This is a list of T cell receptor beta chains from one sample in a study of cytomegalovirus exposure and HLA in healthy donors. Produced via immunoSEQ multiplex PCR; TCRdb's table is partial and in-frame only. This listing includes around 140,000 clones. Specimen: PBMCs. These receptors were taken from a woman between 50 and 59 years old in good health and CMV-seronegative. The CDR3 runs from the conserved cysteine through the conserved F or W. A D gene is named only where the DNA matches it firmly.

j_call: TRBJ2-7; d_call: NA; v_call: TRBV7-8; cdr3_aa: CASSSPTGDSSYEQYF; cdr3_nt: TGTGCCAGCAGCTCCCCGACCGGAGATAGCTCCTACGAGCAGTACTTC
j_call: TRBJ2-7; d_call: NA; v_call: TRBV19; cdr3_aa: CASSIVPPYEQYF; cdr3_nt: TGTGCCAGTAGTATTGTGCCCCCCTACGAGCAGTACTTC
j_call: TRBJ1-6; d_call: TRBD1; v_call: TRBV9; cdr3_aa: CASRGQGNSPLHF; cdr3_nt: TGTGCCAGCCGGGGACAGGGTAATTCACCCCTCCACTTT
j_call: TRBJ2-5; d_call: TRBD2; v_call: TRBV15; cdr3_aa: CATSRDLGLAGAETQYF; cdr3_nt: TGTGCCACCAGCAGAGATCTGGGACTAGCGGGAGCTGAGACCCAGTACTTC
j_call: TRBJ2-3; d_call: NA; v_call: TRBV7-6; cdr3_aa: CASSLATSTDTQYF; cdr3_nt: TGTGCCAGCAGTCTAGCGACATCCACAGATACGCAGTATTTT
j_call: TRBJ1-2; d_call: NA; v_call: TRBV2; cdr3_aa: CASSENGGGLDGYTF; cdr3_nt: TGTGCCAGCAGTGAAAACGGGGGGGGGCTCGATGGCTACACCTTC
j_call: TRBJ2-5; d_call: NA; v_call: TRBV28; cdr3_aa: CASRLYGEETQYF; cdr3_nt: TGTGCCAGCCGCCTATACGGTGAAGAGACCCAGTACTTC
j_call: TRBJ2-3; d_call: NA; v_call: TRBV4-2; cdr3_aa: CASSRYPGQYTDTQYF; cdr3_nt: TGTGCCAGCAGCCGATATCCGGGACAATACACAGATACGCAGTATTTT
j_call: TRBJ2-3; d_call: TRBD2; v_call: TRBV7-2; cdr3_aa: CASSPPGLGRDTQYF; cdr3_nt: TGTGCCAGCAGCCCCCCGGGACTAGGTAGGGATACGCAGTATTTT
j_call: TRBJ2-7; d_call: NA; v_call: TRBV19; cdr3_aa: CATSGGSEQYF; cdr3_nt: TGTGCCACTTCTGGGGGGTCCGAGCAGTACTTC
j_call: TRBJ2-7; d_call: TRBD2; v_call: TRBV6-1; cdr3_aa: CASSEALAGSSYEQYF; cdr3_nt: TGTGCCAGCAGTGAAGCGCTAGCGGGGTCGTCCTACGAGCAGTACTTC
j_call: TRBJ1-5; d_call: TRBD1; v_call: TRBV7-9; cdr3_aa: CASSLGTGATQPQHF; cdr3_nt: TGTGCCAGCAGCTTAGGGACAGGGGCCACTCAGCCCCAGCATTTT
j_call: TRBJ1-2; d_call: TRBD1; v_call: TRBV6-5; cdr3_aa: CASSSRPLTGHGYTF; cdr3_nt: TGTGCCAGCAGTTCCCGACCGTTGACAGGGCATGGCTACACCTTC
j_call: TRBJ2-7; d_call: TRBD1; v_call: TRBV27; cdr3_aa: CASSSTGGTSYEQYF; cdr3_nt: TGTGCCAGCAGTTCAACAGGGGGGACGTCCTACGAGCAGTACTTC
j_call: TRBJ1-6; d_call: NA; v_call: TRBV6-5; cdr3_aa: CASSLTGNSYNSPLHF; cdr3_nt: TGTGCCAGCAGTTTAACAGGGAACTCCTATAATTCACCCCTCCACTTT
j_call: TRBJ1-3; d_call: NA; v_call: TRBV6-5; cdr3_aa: CASSNFFRGNTIYF; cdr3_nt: TGTGCCAGCAGTAATTTTTTCCGGGGAAACACCATATATTTT
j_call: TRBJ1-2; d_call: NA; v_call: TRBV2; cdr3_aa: CASSEGGSGYTF; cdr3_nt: TGTGCCAGCAGTGAAGGAGGGTCTGGCTACACCTTC
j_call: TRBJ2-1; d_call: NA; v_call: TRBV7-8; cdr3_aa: CASSPLPPYNEQFF; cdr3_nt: TGTGCCAGCAGCCCCCTCCCCCCCTACAATGAGCAGTTCTTC
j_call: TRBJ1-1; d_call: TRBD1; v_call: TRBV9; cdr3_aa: CASTLGTGGQDTEAFF; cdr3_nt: TGTGCCAGCACCTTAGGGACAGGGGGCCAGGACACTGAAGCTTTCTTT
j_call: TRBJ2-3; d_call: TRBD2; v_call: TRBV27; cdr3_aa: CASSFARLAGTQYF; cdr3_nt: TGTGCCAGCAGTTTTGCCCGACTAGCGGGTACGCAGTATTTT
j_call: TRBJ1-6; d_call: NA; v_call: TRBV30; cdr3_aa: CAWSQGDSPLHF; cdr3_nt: TGTGCCTGGAGCCAGGGCGATTCACCCCTCCACTTT
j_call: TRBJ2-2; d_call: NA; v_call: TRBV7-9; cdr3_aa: CASSPQGGELFF; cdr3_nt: TGTGCCAGCAGCCCCCAGGGCGGGGAGCTGTTTTTT
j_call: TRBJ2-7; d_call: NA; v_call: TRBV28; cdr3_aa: CASISEKSYEQYF; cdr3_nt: TGTGCCAGCATTAGTGAGAAGTCCTACGAGCAGTACTTC
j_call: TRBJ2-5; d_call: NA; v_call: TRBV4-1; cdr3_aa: CASSQKATKAGQETQYF; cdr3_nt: TGCGCCAGCAGCCAAAAGGCCACAAAGGCGGGCCAAGAGACCCAGTACTTC
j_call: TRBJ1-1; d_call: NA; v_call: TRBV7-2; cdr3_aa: CASRIRKEATEAFF; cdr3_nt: TGTGCCAGCAGAATACGAAAAGAGGCCACTGAAGCTTTCTTT
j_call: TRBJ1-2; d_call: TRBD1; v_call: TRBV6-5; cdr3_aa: CASSSTGGMGGYTF; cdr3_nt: TGTGCCAGCAGTTCTACAGGGGGCATGGGTGGCTACACCTTC
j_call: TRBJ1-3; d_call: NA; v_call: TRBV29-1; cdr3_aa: CSAPLGAGNTIYF; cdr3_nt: TGCAGCGCACCCCTAGGGGCTGGAAACACCATATATTTT
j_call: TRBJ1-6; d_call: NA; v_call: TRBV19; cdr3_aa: CASKLTESSYNSPLHF; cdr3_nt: TGTGCCAGTAAGCTGACAGAGAGCTCCTATAATTCACCCCTCCACTTT
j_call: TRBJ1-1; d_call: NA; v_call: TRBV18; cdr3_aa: CASSPVQGRRNTEAFF; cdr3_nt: TGTGCCAGCTCACCAGTTCAGGGGCGGAGGAACACTGAAGCTTTCTTT
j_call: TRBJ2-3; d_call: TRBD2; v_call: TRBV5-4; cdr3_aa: CASSLEVAGGPDTQYF; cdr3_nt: TGTGCCAGCAGCTTGGAGGTAGCGGGGGGCCCAGATACGCAGTATTTT
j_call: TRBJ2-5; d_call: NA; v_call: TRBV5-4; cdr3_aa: CASSWGVPSETQYF; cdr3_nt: TGTGCCAGCAGCTGGGGGGTCCCGAGCGAGACCCAGTACTTC
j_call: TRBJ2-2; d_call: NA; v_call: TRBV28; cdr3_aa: CASSPPRQDLGSGSCFF; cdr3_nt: NA
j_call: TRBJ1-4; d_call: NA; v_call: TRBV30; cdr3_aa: CAWGRGALNEKLFF; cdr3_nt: TGTGCCTGGGGCAGGGGCGCCCTTAATGAAAAACTGTTTTTT
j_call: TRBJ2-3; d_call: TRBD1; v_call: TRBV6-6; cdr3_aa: CASSSGQGTDTQYF; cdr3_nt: TGTGCCAGCAGCTCGGGACAGGGCACAGATACGCAGTATTTT